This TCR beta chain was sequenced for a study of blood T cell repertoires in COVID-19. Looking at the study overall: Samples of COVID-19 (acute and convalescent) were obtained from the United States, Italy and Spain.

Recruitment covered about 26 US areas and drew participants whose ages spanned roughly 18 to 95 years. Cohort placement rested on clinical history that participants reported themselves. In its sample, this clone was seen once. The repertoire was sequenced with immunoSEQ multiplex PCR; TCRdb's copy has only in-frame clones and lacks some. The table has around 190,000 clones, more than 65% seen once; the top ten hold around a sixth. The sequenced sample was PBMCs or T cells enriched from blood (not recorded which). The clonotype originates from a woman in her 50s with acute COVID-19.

The CDR3 sequence is CASSQGRFMNTEAFF. As DNA, the CDR3 is TGCGCCAGCAGCCAAGGCAGATTCATGAACACTGAAGCTTTCTTT. The J gene is TRBJ1-1, the V gene TRBV4-1; D is ambiguous. The ends were cut back, 1 base at V and 0 bases at J, with 9 bases in the middle. The CDR3 loop spans 15 amino acids. Germline V gene sequence: CDR1 MGHRA, CDR2 YSYEKL.